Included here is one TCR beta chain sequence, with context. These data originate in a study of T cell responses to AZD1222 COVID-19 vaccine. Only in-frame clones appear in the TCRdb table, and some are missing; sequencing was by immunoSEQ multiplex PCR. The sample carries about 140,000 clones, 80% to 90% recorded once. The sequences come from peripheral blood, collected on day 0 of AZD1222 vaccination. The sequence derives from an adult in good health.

CDR3 loop: CASSGLRLGIGNTIYF. The DNA for the CDR3 is TGTGCCAGCAGCGGGCTTCGGTTAGGTATAGGAAACACCATATATTTT. This chain joins TRBV11-2 and TRBJ1-3, with D unclear. V lost 5 bases, J lost 4 bases, and 18 bases lay in between. The CDR3 runs to 16 residues. CDR1 and CDR2 (germline): SGHAT, FQNNGV.